These T cell receptor beta chains were read from a single sample in a study of early stage breast cancer tumors. Generated by immunoSEQ multiplex PCR, the TCRdb table keeps only in-frame clones and is missing some. The sample has roughly 30,000 clones, about three fifths seen once. The sample consisted of breast tumor tissue. The receptors were sampled from a person aged 50 to 59 with breast cancer. CDR3s include the opening cysteine and the closing phenylalanine or tryptophan. Fields, in order: CDR3 protein, CDR3 DNA, V gene, clone size, J gene, D gene. D genes are given only for firm matches. Clone size is given for some rows only: seen once, a few or many times, or a class if the clone is expanded.

cdr3_aa: CASSMGRNTEAFF
cdr3_nt: TGTGCCAGTAGTATGGGTCGGAATACTGAAGCTTTCTTT
v_call: TRBV19
clone_size: medium-sized
j_call: TRBJ1-1
d_call: NA

cdr3_aa: CASSYDHLNYGYTF
cdr3_nt: TGTGCCAGCAGTTACGACCATCTTAACTATGGCTACACCTTC
v_call: TRBV6-5
clone_size: NA
j_call: TRBJ1-2
d_call: NA

cdr3_aa: CASSLGWGNQETQYF
cdr3_nt: TGTGCCAGCAGTTTAGGGTGGGGGAACCAAGAGACCCAGTACTTC
v_call: TRBV27
clone_size: once
j_call: TRBJ2-5
d_call: NA

cdr3_aa: CASRAEVNEKLFF
cdr3_nt: TGCGCCAGCAGAGCGGAGGTTAATGAAAAACTGTTTTTT
v_call: TRBV5-1
clone_size: few
j_call: TRBJ1-4
d_call: NA

cdr3_aa: CASSPTGLATDTQYF
cdr3_nt: TGTGCCAGTAGTCCTACAGGGTTGGCCACAGATACGCAGTATTTT
v_call: TRBV19
clone_size: NA
j_call: TRBJ2-3
d_call: NA

cdr3_aa: CASSLGGFNQPQHF
cdr3_nt: TGTGCCAGCAGCTTAGGGGGGTTCAATCAGCCCCAGCATTTT
v_call: TRBV11-2
clone_size: NA
j_call: TRBJ1-5
d_call: NA

cdr3_aa: CASSTGHLDGYTF
cdr3_nt: TGTGCCAGTAGTACGGGACATCTGGATGGCTACACCTTC
v_call: TRBV19
clone_size: few
j_call: TRBJ1-2
d_call: NA

cdr3_aa: CARHRDRHEKLFF
cdr3_nt: TGTGCCAGACACCGGGACAGGCATGAAAAACTGTTTTTT
v_call: TRBV27
clone_size: NA
j_call: TRBJ1-4
d_call: TRBD1

cdr3_aa: CAISDRGRAVNEQFF
cdr3_nt: TGTGCCATCAGTGATCGCGGGAGGGCCGTTAATGAGCAGTTCTTC
v_call: TRBV10-3
clone_size: NA
j_call: TRBJ2-1
d_call: TRBD2

cdr3_aa: CASSETSGNPYEQYF
cdr3_nt: TGCGCCAGCAGCGAAACTAGCGGGAACCCCTACGAGCAGTACTTC
v_call: TRBV5-1
clone_size: NA
j_call: TRBJ2-7
d_call: TRBD2

cdr3_aa: CASSQVPGGLAGNTIYF
cdr3_nt: TGCGCCAGCAGCCAAGTGCCAGGGGGCTTGGCTGGAAACACCATATATTTT
v_call: TRBV4-1
clone_size: few
j_call: TRBJ1-3
d_call: TRBD1

cdr3_aa: CSVDGTGVEQFF
cdr3_nt: TGCAGCGTTGACGGGACAGGGGTTGAGCAGTTCTTC
v_call: TRBV29-1
clone_size: NA
j_call: TRBJ2-1
d_call: TRBD1

cdr3_aa: CSVPRDSSNGYTF
cdr3_nt: TGCAGCGTGCCCCGGGACAGTTCTAATGGCTACACCTTC
v_call: TRBV29-1
clone_size: many
j_call: TRBJ1-2
d_call: TRBD1

cdr3_aa: CASSWDNTEAFF
cdr3_nt: TGTGCCAGCAGCTGGGACAACACTGAAGCTTTCTTT
v_call: TRBV5-4
clone_size: few
j_call: TRBJ1-1
d_call: NA

cdr3_aa: CASSLRAGWETQYF
cdr3_nt: TGTGCCAGCAGTTTAAGAGCCGGGTGGGAGACCCAGTACTTC
v_call: TRBV28
clone_size: once
j_call: TRBJ2-5
d_call: NA

cdr3_aa: CASSQEGQTTDTQYF
cdr3_nt: TGCGCCAGCAGCCAAGAGGGACAGACCACAGATACGCAGTATTTT
v_call: TRBV4-1
clone_size: NA
j_call: TRBJ2-3
d_call: TRBD1

cdr3_aa: CASSYYRKNTEAFF
cdr3_nt: TGTGCCAGCAGTTACTACCGGAAGAACACTGAAGCTTTCTTT
v_call: TRBV6-6
clone_size: NA
j_call: TRBJ1-1
d_call: NA

cdr3_aa: CASSLPGMNTEAFF
cdr3_nt: TGTGCCAGCAGCTTACCCGGAATGAACACTGAAGCTTTCTTT
v_call: TRBV5-6
clone_size: medium-sized
j_call: TRBJ1-1
d_call: NA

cdr3_aa: CASSSQGARDTQYF
cdr3_nt: TGTGCCAGCAGCTCGCAGGGGGCAAGAGATACGCAGTATTTT
v_call: TRBV5-4
clone_size: NA
j_call: TRBJ2-3
d_call: TRBD1

cdr3_aa: CATSRGGSGTTYEQYF
cdr3_nt: TGTGCCACCAGCAGGGGAGGTAGCGGGACGACCTACGAGCAGTACTTC
v_call: TRBV15
clone_size: few
j_call: TRBJ2-7
d_call: TRBD2

cdr3_aa: CASSLGGGETQYF
cdr3_nt: TGTGCCAGCAGTTTAGGGGGGGGAGAGACCCAGTACTTC
v_call: TRBV27
clone_size: NA
j_call: TRBJ2-5
d_call: TRBD2

cdr3_aa: CASRLGLGEQYF
cdr3_nt: TGTGCCAGCAGATTAGGTCTGGGCGAGCAGTACTTC
v_call: TRBV2
clone_size: few
j_call: TRBJ2-7
d_call: NA

cdr3_aa: CSVETASEQFF
cdr3_nt: TGCAGCGTTGAAACGGCAAGCGAGCAGTTCTTC
v_call: TRBV29-1
clone_size: NA
j_call: TRBJ2-1
d_call: NA

cdr3_aa: CASSGTGYEQYF
cdr3_nt: TGTGCCAGCAGCGGGACTGGATACGAGCAGTACTTC
v_call: TRBV6-1
clone_size: NA
j_call: TRBJ2-7
d_call: NA

cdr3_aa: CASSSGLASFNEQFF
cdr3_nt: TGTGCTAGCAGCTCGGGACTAGCCTCTTTTAATGAGCAGTTCTTC
v_call: TRBV7-7
clone_size: NA
j_call: TRBJ2-1
d_call: TRBD2

cdr3_aa: CATSLFGSSYNEQFF
cdr3_nt: TGTGCCACCTCCCTTTTCGGAAGCTCCTACAATGAGCAGTTCTTC
v_call: TRBV15
clone_size: NA
j_call: TRBJ2-1
d_call: NA

cdr3_aa: CASSFGTGPSHEQYF
cdr3_nt: TGTGCCAGCAGTTTCGGGACAGGACCCTCCCACGAGCAGTACTTC
v_call: TRBV27
clone_size: medium-sized
j_call: TRBJ2-7
d_call: TRBD1

cdr3_aa: CAAGDPTGYGYTF
cdr3_nt: TGTGCCGCCGGGGACCCAACGGGCTATGGCTACACCTTC
v_call: TRBV10-3
clone_size: NA
j_call: TRBJ1-2
d_call: NA

cdr3_aa: CASSPVIYEQYF
cdr3_nt: TGTGCCAGCTCACCGGTCATATACGAGCAGTACTTC
v_call: TRBV18
clone_size: few
j_call: TRBJ2-7
d_call: NA

cdr3_aa: CASSRQGWYGYTF
cdr3_nt: TGTGCCAGCAGTCGACAGGGCTGGTATGGCTACACCTTC
v_call: TRBV5-8
clone_size: few
j_call: TRBJ1-2
d_call: TRBD1

cdr3_aa: CASQGPTANEQFF
cdr3_nt: TGTGCCAGCCAAGGGCCTACGGCCAATGAGCAGTTCTTC
v_call: TRBV25-1
clone_size: few
j_call: TRBJ2-1
d_call: NA

cdr3_aa: CASSVEPNSYEQYF
cdr3_nt: TGTGCCAGCAGCGTAGAACCGAACTCCTACGAGCAGTACTTC
v_call: TRBV9
clone_size: once
j_call: TRBJ2-7
d_call: NA

cdr3_aa: CASSLKRLAGGPVGNEQFF
cdr3_nt: TGCGCCAGCAGCTTAAAGAGACTAGCGGGAGGGCCTGTGGGGAATGAGCAGTTCTTC
v_call: TRBV5-1
clone_size: NA
j_call: TRBJ2-1
d_call: TRBD2

cdr3_aa: CAISEPGLAGGGLGQYF
cdr3_nt: TGTGCCATCAGTGAACCGGGACTAGCGGGTGGCGGCCTTGGGCAGTACTTC
v_call: TRBV10-3
clone_size: NA
j_call: TRBJ2-7
d_call: TRBD2

cdr3_aa: CASSSSGGADTQYF
cdr3_nt: TGCGCCAGCAGTTCGAGCGGGGGTGCAGATACGCAGTATTTT
v_call: TRBV5-1
clone_size: NA
j_call: TRBJ2-3
d_call: TRBD2

cdr3_aa: CASSPSMGEGNGYTF
cdr3_nt: TGTGCCAGCAGCCCCTCAATGGGGGAGGGTAATGGCTACACCTTC
v_call: TRBV9
clone_size: few
j_call: TRBJ1-2
d_call: NA

cdr3_aa: CASSLGSRPSDTQYF
cdr3_nt: TGCGCCAGCAGCTTGGGGTCCCGTCCCTCGGATACGCAGTATTTT
v_call: TRBV5-1
clone_size: NA
j_call: TRBJ2-3
d_call: NA

cdr3_aa: CASSLASSGSTDTQYF
cdr3_nt: TGTGCCAGCAGCTTAGCTTCTAGCGGGAGCACAGATACGCAGTATTTT
v_call: TRBV11-3
clone_size: NA
j_call: TRBJ2-3
d_call: TRBD2

cdr3_aa: CASSVTGTMNTEAFF
cdr3_nt: TGTGCCAGCAGCGTAACGGGGACGATGAACACTGAAGCTTTCTTT
v_call: TRBV9
clone_size: NA
j_call: TRBJ1-1
d_call: NA

cdr3_aa: CASSAPPFLRDRVNTEAFF
cdr3_nt: TGTGCCAGCAGCGCCCCTCCCTTCCTCCGGGACAGGGTAAATACTGAAGCTTTCTTT
v_call: TRBV9
clone_size: NA
j_call: TRBJ1-1
d_call: TRBD1

cdr3_aa: CASSDIRGRRYEQYF
cdr3_nt: TGCGCCAGCAGTGATATCAGGGGGCGCCGCTACGAGCAATACTTC
v_call: TRBV10-2
clone_size: NA
j_call: TRBJ2-7
d_call: TRBD1

cdr3_aa: CASSFTGLANGYTF
cdr3_nt: TGTGCCAGCAGTTTCACGGGTTTGGCTAATGGCTACACCTTC
v_call: TRBV6-6
clone_size: few
j_call: TRBJ1-2
d_call: NA

cdr3_aa: CASSQGANTEAFF
cdr3_nt: TGTGCCAGCAGCCAGGGGGCTAACACTGAAGCTTTCTTT
v_call: TRBV16
clone_size: NA
j_call: TRBJ1-1
d_call: NA

cdr3_aa: CASSPSGPYNEQFF
cdr3_nt: TGTGCCAGCAGCCCCTCCGGTCCATACAATGAGCAGTTCTTC
v_call: TRBV11-2
clone_size: few
j_call: TRBJ2-1
d_call: NA

cdr3_aa: CASSEFLPDREAFF
cdr3_nt: TGTGCCAGCAGTGAGTTTCTTCCGGACAGGGAAGCTTTCTTT
v_call: TRBV2
clone_size: NA
j_call: TRBJ1-1
d_call: TRBD1

cdr3_aa: CASSYSSKGLGYTF
cdr3_nt: TGTGCCAGCAGTTACTCGAGTAAAGGGCTCGGCTACACCTTC
v_call: TRBV6-5
clone_size: few
j_call: TRBJ1-2
d_call: NA

cdr3_aa: CASSPSIGNTIYF
cdr3_nt: TGTGCCAGCTCGCCTTCCATTGGAAACACCATATATTTT
v_call: TRBV18
clone_size: NA
j_call: TRBJ1-3
d_call: NA

cdr3_aa: CASSQGQGWEKLFF
cdr3_nt: TGTGCCAGCAGCCAGGGACAGGGCTGGGAAAAACTGTTTTTT
v_call: TRBV7-8
clone_size: few
j_call: TRBJ1-4
d_call: TRBD1

cdr3_aa: CASTPLGGITEAFF
cdr3_nt: TGTGCCAGCACTCCCCTGGGGGGTATAACTGAAGCTTTCTTT
v_call: TRBV6-6
clone_size: NA
j_call: TRBJ1-1
d_call: NA

cdr3_aa: CASRDSGATGELFF
cdr3_nt: TGCGCCAGCAGGGACAGCGGAGCCACCGGGGAGCTGTTTTTT
v_call: TRBV10-2
clone_size: medium-sized
j_call: TRBJ2-2
d_call: NA

cdr3_aa: CASSLEAGIGGTQYF
cdr3_nt: TGTGCCAGCAGCTTAGAGGCGGGAATTGGCGGGACCCAGTACTTC
v_call: TRBV7-2
clone_size: few
j_call: TRBJ2-5
d_call: NA

cdr3_aa: CASSTSGYNEQFF
cdr3_nt: TGTGCCAGCTCGACTAGCGGATACAATGAGCAGTTCTTC
v_call: TRBV19
clone_size: few
j_call: TRBJ2-1
d_call: TRBD2

cdr3_aa: CASSGLMRGQPQHF
cdr3_nt: TGTGCCAGCAGTGGCCTGATGAGGGGTCAGCCCCAGCATTTT
v_call: TRBV6-1
clone_size: few
j_call: TRBJ1-5
d_call: NA

cdr3_aa: CASRWRGSGLMSHNEQFF
cdr3_nt: TGTGCCAGCAGATGGAGGGGTTCTGGCCTTATGTCCCACAATGAGCAGTTCTTC
v_call: TRBV13
clone_size: NA
j_call: TRBJ2-1
d_call: NA

cdr3_aa: CASSPRTGSNQPQHF
cdr3_nt: TGTGCCAGCAGCCCTAGGACAGGGTCCAATCAGCCCCAGCATTTT
v_call: TRBV6-5
clone_size: few
j_call: TRBJ1-5
d_call: TRBD1

cdr3_aa: CASSLTGGGTGELFF
cdr3_nt: TGTGCCAGCAGCTTAACGGGAGGGGGTACCGGGGAGCTGTTTTTT
v_call: TRBV7-3
clone_size: few
j_call: TRBJ2-2
d_call: NA

cdr3_aa: CASSLGGGPQETQYF
cdr3_nt: TGTGCTAGCAGCTTAGGGGGTGGGCCTCAAGAGACCCAGTACTTC
v_call: TRBV7-7
clone_size: few
j_call: TRBJ2-5
d_call: NA

cdr3_aa: CASSELENNEQFF
cdr3_nt: TGTGCCAGCAGTGAACTGGAAAACAATGAGCAGTTCTTC
v_call: TRBV2
clone_size: NA
j_call: TRBJ2-1
d_call: NA

cdr3_aa: CASSPKWSGTGEQYF
cdr3_nt: TGTGCCAGCAGCCCAAAATGGAGCGGGACAGGCGAGCAGTACTTC
v_call: TRBV11-1
clone_size: NA
j_call: TRBJ2-7
d_call: NA

cdr3_aa: CASSSTGLGNQPQHF
cdr3_nt: TGTGCCAGCAGCTCAACAGGGTTGGGGAATCAGCCCCAGCATTTT
v_call: TRBV5-8
clone_size: few
j_call: TRBJ1-5
d_call: NA